These 14 T cell receptor beta chains were sequenced from one sample in a study of early T cells in non-severe SARS-CoV-2 infection. TCRdb re-called the 5' RACE reads through MiXCR, storing one row per CDR3 protein. In the table there are tens of thousands of distinct CDR3 sequences, about 14% of which are singletons. Material for sequencing was whole blood. The receptor set was obtained from an adult who was a healthcare worker with PCR-confirmed SARS-CoV-2 infection or an uninfected control (not recorded which).

The chain carries TRBV10-3 and TRBJ2-7, with D perhaps being TRBD1 or TRBD2 (5 bases each). The CDR3 totals 15 residues. V was pared by 6 bases and J by 2 bases, with 17 bases between. In germline, CDR1 is ENHRY, CDR2 SYGVKD. Written as DNA, the CDR3 is TGTGCCATCAGCCCTGACCGGGACGGCACCTACGAGCAGTACTTC. Encoded protein: CAISPDRDGTYEQYF.

There are a few counts of this clonotype. The chain carries TRBV5-6 and TRBJ2-6; D unresolved. This CDR3 region has 14 residues. V lost 4 bases to trimming and J lost 0 bases, with 5 bases between them. CDR1 and CDR2 from the germline V gene are SGHDT and YYEEEE. The CDR3 bases are TGTGCCAGCAGCCGTCTCTCTGGGGCCAACGTCCTGACTTTC. Translated, it gives CASSRLSGANVLTF.

The chain joins TRBV28 to TRBJ1-2; 9 bases map to TRBD1. The V segment lost 6 bases and the J segment 1 base; nucleotides outside the gene matches: 6. The germline CDR1 and CDR2 sequences are MDHEN and SYDVKM. The CDR3 is 15 residues long. The CDR3 is CASRKTGGLNYGYTF. The CDR3 region has the DNA TGTGCCAGCAGGAAGACAGGGGGGCTTAACTATGGCTACACCTTC.

In this sample, this clonotype turned up many times. The chain couples TRBV30 to TRBJ1-2, with TRBD1 as a possible D gene (5 bases). V dropped 7 bases and J dropped 6 bases, with 18 bases sitting between them. The length of the CDR3 is 13 residues. Germline V CDR1 and CDR2: GTSNPN, SVGIG (reference sequence). CDR3 sequence reads: CASPRWDSDGYTF. For the CDR3, the DNA is TGTGCCTCCCCAAGGTGGGACTCGGATGGCTACACCTTC.

The CDR3 sequence is CASSLGYREDGYTF. CDR3 nucleotide sequence: TGCGCCAGCAGCTTGGGGTACAGGGAGGATGGCTACACCTTC. The V call is TRBV5-1, the J call TRBJ1-2; weak D call: TRBD1 (6 bases). Trimming left V 0 bases short and J 6 bases short, with 12 bases between. Germline lookup yields CDR1 SGHRS and CDR2 YFSETQ. The CDR3 extends over 14 amino acids.

V and J are TRBV12-3 or TRBV12-4 and TRBJ1-1; 7 bases match TRBD1. This CDR3 has 12 residues. J gave up 7 bases and V 7 bases, and 6 bases lay outside the gene matches. The CDR3 sequence: CASTPGQLEAFF. In DNA, the CDR3 is TGTGCCAGCACCCCGGGACAGCTTGAAGCTTTCTTT.

The chain couples TRBV4-2 to TRBJ1-6, with 8 bases identical to TRBD1. V lost 5 bases to trimming and J lost 7 bases; unmatched junction nucleotides: 7. CDR3 length: 15 residues. Germline CDR1 and CDR2: LGHNA and YNFKEQ. The chain's CDR3 is CASSAQQGENSPLHF. The CDR3 coding sequence is TGTGCCAGCAGCGCCCAACAGGGGGAAAATTCACCCCTCCACTTT.

This clonotype showed up many times. The chain carries TRBV28 and TRBJ2-7; no definite D call. The V and J ends lost 4 bases and 5 bases respectively, with 6 bases between them. The germline CDR1 and CDR2 sequences are MDHEN and SYDVKM. CDR3 length equals 11 residues. The CDR3 nucleotides are TGTGCCAGCAGTTCCACCAACGAGCAGTACTTC. As protein: CASSSTNEQYF.

This sequence joins TRBV11-2 and TRBJ2-1; D is unresolved. The CDR3 runs to 13 residues. Trimming pared 4 bases from V and 5 bases from J, leaving 9 bases between. CDR1 and CDR2 (germline): SGHAT, FQNNGV. This chain's CDR3 is CASSYGPNNEQFF. For the CDR3, the DNA is TGTGCCAGCAGCTACGGACCCAACAATGAGCAGTTCTTC. Full variable domain (rest looked up from reference TRBV11-2 and TRBJ2-1): EAGVAQSPRYKIIEKRQSVAFWCNPISGHATLYWYQQILGQGPKLLIQFQNNGVVDDSQLPKDRFSAERLKGVDSTLKIQPAKLEDSAVYLCASSYGPNNEQFFGPGTRLTVL.

This clonotype has more than one count but fewer than ten. The rearrangement links TRBV2 to TRBJ1-2; TRBD1 is a possible D gene (5 bases). The CDR3 is made up of 12 amino acids. The germline V and J ends were trimmed by 8 bases and 4 bases, with 11 bases remaining between them. Germline V lookup: CDR1 SNHLY, CDR2 FYNNEI. CDR3 in DNA: TGTGCCAGCGAACCGGGGGGCTATGGCTACACCTTC. The encoded protein is CASEPGGYGYTF. Full variable domain (outside the CDR3, taken from reference TRBV2 and TRBJ1-2): EPEVTQTPSHQVTQMGQEVILRCVPISNHLYFYWYRQILGQKVEFLVSFYNNEISEKSEIFDDQFSVERPDGSNFTLKIRSTKLEDSAMYFCASEPGGYGYTFGSGTRLTVV.

This clonotype showed up many times. The V gene is TRBV2, the J gene TRBJ2-5, with D perhaps matching TRBD1 (6 bases). With 6 bases removed from V and 5 bases from J, the gap between germline ends came to 13 bases. Germline CDR1 reads SNHLY; CDR2 reads FYNNEI. The CDR3 spans 13 residues. The CDR3 here is CASREVRGETQYF. CDR3 DNA: TGTGCCAGCAGGGAGGTCAGGGGCGAGACCCAGTACTTC.

The chain has TRBV9 and TRBJ1-6; no firm D call. V dropped 2 bases and J dropped 10 bases, with 10 bases sitting between them. There are 13 residues in the CDR3. CDR1 is SGDLS, CDR2 YYNGEE, per germline. The CDR3 DNA reads as TGTGCCAGCAGCGTGGCCTCCGGGTCACCCCTCCACTTT. The encoded protein is CASSVASGSPLHF. Complete variable domain (other parts from reference TRBV9 and TRBJ1-6): DSGVTQTPKHLITATGQRVTLRCSPRSGDLSVYWYQQSLDQGLQFLIQYYNGEERAKGNILERFSAQQFPDLHSELNLSSLELGDSALYFCASSVASGSPLHFGNGTRLTVT.

This clonotype was picked up a small number of times. The chain recombines TRBV9 with TRBJ1-2; possible D gene TRBD1, 6 bases. Germline lookup yields CDR1 SGDLS and CDR2 YYNGEE. The CDR3 is 17 amino acids. Trimming shortened V by 3 bases and J by 1 base, and 19 bases separated the two germline ends. The CDR3 protein is CASSAHSYRAVNYGYTF. DNA of the CDR3: TGTGCCAGCAGCGCCCATTCCTACAGGGCGGTTAACTATGGCTACACCTTC.

The chain couples TRBV7-9 to TRBJ2-7; D unclear. Germline CDR1 is SEHNR and CDR2 is FQNEAQ (reference sequence). The V end was cut by 4 bases, the J end by 3 bases, with 16 bases between. The CDR3 runs 15 residues. CDR3 sequence: CASSYSGSPSYEQYF. The CDR3 DNA is TGTGCCAGCAGCTACTCCGGGTCTCCAAGCTACGAGCAGTACTTC.